This record covers a single T cell receptor (beta chain). These data come from a study of cytomegalovirus exposure and HLA in healthy donors. The CDR3 consists of 16 residues. Deletions cut 2 bases from V and 1 base from J, with 13 bases between. Per germline, CDR1 MNHEY and CDR2 SVGAGI. The donors were part of the approximately 130-subject validation cohort, which stood apart from the roughly 640-subject first cohort. The data were produced by immunoSEQ multiplex PCR, yet TCRdb's version contains in-frame clones alone and is incomplete. Here the sample spans 90,000 to 130,000 clones, around 89% being singletons.

This sequence originates from a woman in her thirties in good health and CMV-seropositive. The chain carries TRBV6-5 and TRBJ2-3, with D perhaps TRBD2 (7 bases). What was sequenced was PBMCs. CDR3 in amino acids: CASSYRRGGGTDTQYF. The DNA for the CDR3 is TGTGCCAGCAGTTACAGAAGGGGGGGAGGCACAGATACGCAGTATTTT.